The clone carrying this T cell receptor (beta chain) was counted a few times. The CDR3 contains 15 residues. Trimming at V came to 4 bases and at J to 7 bases, leaving 10 bases not matched to a gene. Germline V gene lookup returns CDR1 SGHDT and CDR2 YYEEEE. These data belong to a study of neoadjuvant anti-PD-1 for oral cavity cancer. Overall study context: Patients without progression received a fourth nivolumab dose around day 43, then surgical resection on days 50-56.

Clones were read by immunoSEQ multiplex PCR, and TCRdb kept only the in-frame ones, dropping some. Of 11,000 to 15,000 clones listed, roughly three fifths are singletons. The chain carries TRBV5-6 and TRBJ1-2; 10 nucleotides agree with TRBD1. The TCR sequence derives from a person aged 35 to 85 with oral cavity squamous cell carcinoma. Material: PBMCs, obtained before nivolumab (anti-PD-1) treatment. The CDR3 is CASSPLTGGDSGYTF. The CDR3 DNA follows: TGTGCCAGCAGCCCCTTGACAGGGGGCGACTCTGGCTACACCTTC.